These 20 T cell receptor beta chains were sequenced from one sample in a study of T cells in Graves' hyperthyroidism and ophthalmopathy. TCR beta CDR3 regions were amplified from RNA transcripts. A first-round RT-PCR of the TCR CDR3 used the HTBI primer set. TCRdb called the multiplex PCR reads again in MiXCR, with one record for every CDR3 protein. This sample carries around 610,000 distinct CDR3 sequences, around 15% of them seen once, and the ten largest clones take 3.5% to 4.5%. Material: blood. The receptors were gathered from a woman aged 40 to 49 with Graves' ophthalmopathy.

The sample holds many counts of this clonotype. V and J are TRBV6-1 and TRBJ1-1; 8 nucleotides line up with TRBD1. The J segment lost 5 bases and the V segment lost 5 bases, leaving 7 bases of the junction unmatched. CDR3 length equals 14 residues. Germline lookup yields CDR1 MNHNS and CDR2 SASEGT. The CDR3 is CASSKGTGWTEAFF. The CDR3 DNA follows: TGTGCCAGCAGTAAAGGGACAGGCTGGACTGAAGCTTTCTTT.

This clonotype was seen at least ten times. The chain has TRBV6-2 or TRBV6-3 and TRBJ1-2, with 7 bases that match TRBD1. Germline loops: CDR1 MNHEY, CDR2 SVGEGT. This CDR3 comprises 13 residues. V was clipped by 5 bases and J by 7 bases; unmatched bases: 7. DNA for the CDR3: TGTGCCAGCAGTCCAGACAGGGATTTTGGCTACACCTTC. This encodes CASSPDRDFGYTF.

Many counts were recorded for this clonotype. The chain combines TRBV29-1 with TRBJ2-5; a weak D match, TRBD2 (6 bases). The CDR3 is 12 amino acids. The germline CDR1 and CDR2 sequences are SQVTM and ANQGSEA. Trimming removed 1 base at V and 14 bases at J, with 17 bases between. This CDR3 reads CSVEGDSGPPYF. The DNA of the CDR3 is TGCAGCGTTGAAGGTGATAGCGGCCCTCCATACTTC.

A few counts support this clonotype. The chain couples TRBV4-2 to TRBJ1-1, with D tentatively TRBD1 (5 bases). CDR3 length: 14 amino acids. V was trimmed by 0 bases and J by 5 bases, leaving 10 bases between them. The germline gives CDR1 LGHNA, CDR2 YNFKEQ. This CDR3 is CASSQDHRWTEAFF. CDR3 nucleotides: TGTGCCAGCAGCCAAGACCACAGGTGGACTGAAGCTTTCTTT.

In this sample, this clonotype turned up once. The rearrangement uses TRBV20-1 and TRBJ2-5; D is unresolved. The CDR3 has 14 amino acids. The ends were cut back, 0 bases at V and 5 bases at J, with 13 bases in the middle. Germline values: CDR1 DFQATT, CDR2 SNEGSKA (reference sequence). CDR3 sequence (DNA): TGCAGTGCTAGAGATCTAAGGATTTCGGAGACCCAGTACTTC. Protein product: CSARDLRISETQYF.

Many counts were recorded for this clonotype. V and J are TRBV11-2 and TRBJ2-5; 11 bases map to TRBD2. The germline gives CDR1 SGHAT, CDR2 FQNNGV. This CDR3 has 18 amino acids. V lost 1 base to trimming and J lost 4 bases; unmatched junction nucleotides: 11. DNA for the CDR3: TGTGCCAGCAGCTTAGTTCGTGGAACTAGCGGGAGCGGAGAGACCCAGTACTTC. Its protein product is CASSLVRGTSGSGETQYF.

The chain is built from TRBV15 and TRBJ2-7, with 8 bases aligning to TRBD2. This CDR3 region has 15 residues. The J segment lost 5 bases and the V segment lost 1 base, leaving 7 bases of the junction unmatched. Germline CDR1 LNHNV, CDR2 YYDKDF (reference sequence). CDR3 sequence reads: CATSRVSGSVDEQYF. DNA for the CDR3: TGTGCCACCAGCAGAGTGAGCGGGAGTGTCGACGAGCAGTACTTC.

This clonotype was seen many times. V usage is TRBV7-8 and J usage is TRBJ2-7; 8 nucleotides match TRBD2. The germline V gene has CDR1 SGHVS and CDR2 FQNEAQ. V shed 5 bases and J 5 bases; nucleotides not matched to a gene: 11. The CDR3 extends over 15 amino acids. The CDR3 is CASSPSGGGFDEQYF. The DNA for the CDR3 is TGTGCCAGCAGCCCGTCCGGGGGGGGTTTTGACGAGCAGTACTTC.

This clonotype was seen repeatedly, ten times or more. The J gene is TRBJ1-1, the V gene TRBV12-3 or TRBV12-4; D is unclear. This CDR3 is built from 15 residues. Trimming shortened V by 7 bases and J by 0 bases, and 15 bases separated the two germline ends. CDR3 in DNA: TGTGCCAGCACCCTAGGTGGGCGGATGAACACTGAAGCTTTCTTT. Its translation is CASTLGGRMNTEAFF.

CDR3 DNA sequence: TGTGCCAGCAGTTTATATGAAGGGGCTGGGGCCAACGTCCTGACTTTC. This gives the protein CASSLYEGAGANVLTF. The chain links TRBV28 to TRBJ2-6, with D perhaps matching TRBD1 (5 bases). Germline V CDR1 and CDR2: MDHEN, SYDVKM. This CDR3 has 16 amino acids. Trimming removed 1 base at V and 2 bases at J, with 9 bases between.

This clonotype has just a few counts. The genes are TRBV12-3 or TRBV12-4 and TRBJ2-7, with TRBD2 matching over 10 bases. V gave up 7 bases and J gave up 4 bases; unmatched junction bases: 7. This CDR3 is built from 14 residues. The CDR3 DNA reads TGTGCCAGCACTGTAGCGGGAGGCCCATACGAGCAGTACTTC. This codes for CASTVAGGPYEQYF.

There are many counts of this clonotype. The chain is built from TRBV9 and TRBJ2-7; TRBD2 matches at 7 bases. The CDR3 totals 14 residues. Germline loops: CDR1 SGDLS, CDR2 YYNGEE. Trimming removed 4 bases from V and 0 bases from J; junction bases left unmatched: 4. The CDR3 nucleotides are TGTGCCAGCAGCCCGAGCGGGACCTCCTACGAGCAGTACTTC. Its translation: CASSPSGTSYEQYF. Filled out from reference TRBV9 and TRBJ2-7, the complete variable domain reads DSGVTQTPKHLITATGQRVTLRCSPRSGDLSVYWYQQSLDQGLQFLIQYYNGEERAKGNILERFSAQQFPDLHSELNLSSLELGDSALYFCASSPSGTSYEQYFGPGTRLTVT.

This clonotype has a count of ten or more. The genes are TRBV20-1 and TRBJ1-1; the match to TRBD1 covers 9 bases. Losses at the gene ends were 0 bases for V and 8 bases for J; bases not matched to a gene: 7. This CDR3 has 14 residues. From germline, CDR1 is DFQATT and CDR2 SNEGSKA (reference sequence). The CDR3 reads CSARDDPDRGEAFF. CDR3 nucleotide sequence: TGCAGTGCTAGAGATGACCCTGACAGGGGGGAAGCTTTCTTT.

The J gene is TRBJ1-1, the V gene TRBV2, with D possibly matching TRBD1 (5 bases). This CDR3 region has 14 residues. CDR1 and CDR2 (germline): SNHLY, FYNNEI. With 7 bases removed from V and 4 bases from J, the gap between germline ends came to 16 bases. For the CDR3, the DNA is TGTGCCAGCAAAGTCTACAGGACCGGCACTGAAGCTTTCTTT. It encodes CASKVYRTGTEAFF.

This clonotype was seen more than once but under ten times. The rearrangement uses TRBV6-2 or TRBV6-3 and TRBJ2-7; D remains unclear. The CDR3 length is 13 residues. V was shortened by 1 base and J by 6 bases, with 10 bases between the two germline ends. Per germline, CDR1 MNHEY and CDR2 SVGEGT. For the CDR3, the DNA is TGTGCCAGCAGTTACTTTGGGCAGGCCGAGCAGTACTTC. It translates to CASSYFGQAEQYF.

This clonotype has a handful of counts. This chain uses TRBV19 with TRBJ2-6; TRBD1 might be the D (5 bases). This CDR3 contains 15 residues. The ends were cut back, 6 bases at V and 0 bases at J, with 9 bases in the middle. Germline assignment: CDR1 LNHDA and CDR2 SQIVND (reference sequence). CDR3 sequence: CASRNRFSGANVLTF. The CDR3 DNA is TGTGCCAGTAGAAACAGGTTCTCTGGGGCCAACGTCCTGACTTTC.

This clonotype was counted a few times. The V and J genes are TRBV12-5 and TRBJ2-7; TRBD2 might be the D (5 bases). Germline V gives CDR1 LGHNT, CDR2 FRNRAP. The CDR3 is made up of 12 amino acids. With 8 bases removed from V and 7 bases from J, the gap between germline ends came to 15 bases. The chain's CDR3 is CASLEDPGEQYF. CDR3 nucleotides: TGTGCTAGTTTGGAGGACCCGGGAGAGCAGTACTTC.

This clonotype showed up many times. The chain links TRBV27 to TRBJ1-5; D gene uncertain. The V and J ends lost 1 base and 6 bases respectively, with 13 bases between them. The germline CDR1 and CDR2 sequences are MNHEY and SMNVEV (reference sequence). The CDR3 totals 15 residues. The CDR3 bases are TGTGCCAGCAGTTTATTCGACACCTCGGGTCAGCCCCAGCATTTT. It encodes CASSLFDTSGQPQHF.

The sample holds many counts of this clonotype. The chain uses TRBV12-3 or TRBV12-4 and TRBJ2-5, with D unresolved. V was clipped by 3 bases and J by 5 bases, with 7 bases between them. The CDR3 runs 12 residues. CDR3 residues: CASSFLGETQYF. For the CDR3, the DNA is TGTGCCAGCAGTTTCTTAGGGGAGACCCAGTACTTC.

This clonotype was detected only a few times. The chain recombines TRBV19 with TRBJ2-5, with TRBD2 matching 8 bases. The V gene end was trimmed by 7 bases and the J gene end by 2 bases; junction bases not matched to a gene: 15. The CDR3 contains 17 residues. Germline CDR1 and CDR2: LNHDA and SQIVND (reference sequence). In DNA form, the CDR3 reads TGTGCCAGTACCCCCGGGAGGGCTAGTTTGCTGCAAGAGACCCAGTACTTC. This gives the protein CASTPGRASLLQETQYF.